The rows below give T cell receptor beta chains drawn from one sample of a study of blood T cell repertoires in COVID-19. TCRdb keeps only in-frame clones here, not all; method: immunoSEQ multiplex PCR. The sample holds 250,000 to 300,000 clones; around nine tenths are singletons and the top ten take approximately 9%. The sequencing sample was made of PBMCs or T cells enriched from blood (not recorded which). The receptors here all came from a man aged 35 to 55 who had recovered from COVID-19. Both conserved end residues are part of each CDR3. D genes are given only for firm matches. Where a row states a size, it is once, few, many or the class of an expanded clone; other rows omit it.

j_gene	d_gene	v_gene	abundance	CDR3aa	CDR3nt
TRBJ2-7	.	TRBV24-1	.	CATSDFSARGIYEQYF	TGTGCCACCAGTGATTTTAGCGCTCGGGGGATCTACGAGCAGTACTTC
TRBJ2-7	.	TRBV27	.	CASSLYGGSTYEQYF	TGTGCCAGCAGTTTATATGGGGGGTCCACCTACGAGCAGTACTTC
TRBJ2-7	TRBD2	TRBV5-1	.	CASQRDPSSGSSYEQYF	TGCGCCAGTCAACGCGATCCCTCTAGCGGGAGTTCGTACGAGCAGTACTTC
TRBJ1-1	.	TRBV7-9	few	CASSAGPTEAFF	TGTGCCAGCAGCGCAGGCCCCACTGAAGCTTTCTTT
TRBJ2-5	TRBD1	TRBV24-1	.	CATSAPLGTGEGTQYF	TGTGCCACCAGTGCCCCCTTGGGGACAGGGGAAGGGACCCAGTACTTC
TRBJ2-1	TRBD1	TRBV11-2	.	CASSIGQGEQFF	TGTGCCAGCAGCATAGGACAGGGTGAGCAGTTCTTC
TRBJ1-4	TRBD1	TRBV29-1	few	CSVENVAGQGDEKLFF	TGCAGCGTTGAAAATGTGGCCGGACAGGGGGATGAAAAACTGTTTTTT
TRBJ1-2	.	TRBV21-1	.	CASSKGDEDRDFDYGYTF	TGTGCCAGCAGCAAAGGGGACGAGGACAGGGATTTTGACTATGGCTACACCTTC
TRBJ2-3	TRBD2	TRBV27	.	CASSWPSSGGGTDTQYF	TGTGCCAGCAGTTGGCCTTCTAGCGGGGGGGGCACAGATACGCAGTATTTT
TRBJ1-1	TRBD1	TRBV5-4	.	CASRGHPGQRNTEAFF	TGTGCCAGCAGGGGTCATCCGGGACAGAGAAACACTGAAGCTTTCTTT
TRBJ2-3	.	TRBV11-2	.	CASSRYGGRGTQYF	TGTGCCAGCAGCCGATACGGGGGACGGGGTACGCAGTATTTT
TRBJ1-2	.	TRBV28	.	CASSLLQNYGYTF	TGTGCCAGCAGTTTATTACAGAATTATGGCTACACCTTC
TRBJ2-1	TRBD2	TRBV9	.	CASSVGLAGLNEQFF	TGTGCCAGCAGCGTCGGACTAGCGGGGTTGAATGAGCAGTTCTTC